This entry features one T cell receptor (beta chain) sequence. This specimen comes from a study of T cells in Graves' hyperthyroidism and ophthalmopathy. TCR beta CDR3 regions were amplified from RNA transcripts. The HTBI primer set drove a first-round RT-PCR of the TCR CDR3. TCRdb analysed the multiplex PCR reads with MiXCR anew, one entry per CDR3 protein. Of 500,000 to 650,000 distinct CDR3 sequences in the sample, approximately 14% were seen once. V was clipped by 9 bases and J by 0 bases; unmatched bases: 0. Germline loops: CDR1 KGHDR, CDR2 SFDVKD. The CDR3 extends over 13 amino acids. Sequenced sample: blood. The TCR sequence derives from a woman in her forties or fifties with Graves' ophthalmopathy. The chain employs TRBV24-1 and TRBJ2-3; 9 bases align to TRBD2. The DNA for the CDR3 is TGTGCCACCGCGGGGGGGAGCACAGATACGCAGTATTTT. Translating it yields CATAGGSTDTQYF.